These 10 T cell receptor beta chains came from one sample sequenced in a study of cytomegalovirus exposure and HLA in healthy donors (dated by TCRdb to about 2017). To prepare the library, the immunoSEQ multiplex PCR assay was applied. For the multiplex PCR, a mixture combining 60 forward primers for TCR Vbeta segments and 13 reverse primers for TCR Jbeta segments was used. TCRdb limited this immuneACCESS table to in-frame rearrangements with V and J called. A share of clones is missing; checked studies link under half to unresolved V genes, and the rest is unexplained. Present in this sample are 65,000 to 85,000 clones, around three quarters of which were seen just once. The ten largest make up around 22% of the sample. The specimen was PBMCs. Receptors originate from a woman aged 40 to 50 in good health and CMV-seropositive.

This clone was detected once. The V and J genes are TRBV6-1 and TRBJ1-5; D gene ambiguous. Trimming removed 7 bases from V and 1 base from J, with 11 bases in between. Germline loops: CDR1 MNHNS, CDR2 SASEGT. This CDR3 is built from 14 residues. CDR3 sequence reads: CASTSAGSNQPQHF. The CDR3 bases are TGTGCCAGCACGTCTGCGGGGAGCAATCAGCCCCAGCATTTT.

Only a few counts were recorded for this clone. This chain connects TRBV18 to TRBJ1-5, with TRBD1 matching 8 bases. CDR3 length: 16 amino acids. Germline CDR1 KGHSH, CDR2 LQKENI. V dropped 4 bases and J dropped 2; count of bases not matched to a gene: 7. The CDR3 sequence: CASSLTGGRGNQPQHF. The CDR3 DNA follows: TGTGCCAGCTCACTCACAGGGGGAAGGGGCAATCAGCCCCAGCATTTT.

This clone came up a few times. The chain has TRBV5-6 and TRBJ1-5, with a tentative D call TRBD1 (5 bases). The germline V gene encodes CDR1 SGHDT and CDR2 YYEEEE. V was cut by 2 bases and J by 7 bases, with 10 bases left in between. The CDR3 loop spans 13 amino acids. The CDR3, as DNA: TGTGCCAGCAGCTTCCAGGGTAGGCAGCCCCAGCATTTT. It is translated as CASSFQGRQPQHF. The full variable domain, completed using reference TRBV5-6 and TRBJ1-5, is DAGVTQSPTHLIKTRGQQVTLRCSPKSGHDTVSWYQQALGQGPQFIFQYYEEEERQRGNFPDRFSGHQFPNYSSELNVNALLLGDSALYLCASSFQGRQPQHFGDGTRLSIL.

The chain is built from TRBV4-1 and TRBJ2-7; weak D call: TRBD1 (5 bases). V was cut by 3 bases and J by 2 bases, with 17 bases left in between. Germline lookup yields CDR1 MGHRA and CDR2 YSYEKL. The CDR3 is made up of 16 amino acids. CDR3 protein: CASSHDSERGTYEQYF. CDR3 nucleotide sequence: TGCGCCAGCAGCCATGACTCGGAAAGGGGCACCTACGAGCAGTACTTC.

The chain carries TRBV7-2 and TRBJ1-4; 7 bases line up with TRBD1. The CDR3 loop spans 14 amino acids. V was pared by 5 bases and J by 3 bases, with 3 bases of the junction left unmatched. The germline CDR1 and CDR2 sequences are SGHTA and FQGNSA. CDR3 loop: CASSRQGANEKLFF. CDR3 coding DNA: TGTGCCAGCAGCCGACAGGGAGCTAATGAAAAACTGTTTTTT. The variable domain in full, with the rest retrieved from reference TRBV7-2 and TRBJ1-4, is GAGVSQSPSNKVTEKGKDVELRCDPISGHTALYWYRQSLGQGLEFLIYFQGNSAPDKSGLPSDRFSAERTGGSVSTLTIQRTQQEDSAVYLCASSRQGANEKLFFGSGTQLSVL.

The J gene is TRBJ2-5, the V gene TRBV18, with 9 bases matching TRBD1. The V gene end was trimmed by 6 bases and the J gene end by 4 bases; junction bases not matched to a gene: 15. This CDR3 has 17 residues. Germline lookup yields CDR1 KGHSH and CDR2 LQKENI. This CDR3 is CASSRYRDRDVGETQYF. CDR3 nucleotides: TGTGCCAGCTCGCGATACCGGGACAGGGATGTCGGAGAGACCCAGTACTTC.

The chain uses TRBV2 and TRBJ1-2; 9 nucleotides align to TRBD1. The CDR3 consists of 15 residues. Germline assignment: CDR1 SNHLY and CDR2 FYNNEI. V lost 6 bases, J lost 8 bases, and 13 bases stayed unmatched. The CDR3 region has the DNA TGTGCCAGCAGCCCGACGAGGGACAGGGCCCTGGGCTACACCTTC. It translates to CASSPTRDRALGYTF.

V usage is TRBV5-6 and J usage is TRBJ2-2, with D possibly being TRBD1 (5 bases). CDR3 length: 16 residues. Trimming removed 5 bases from V and 0 bases from J, with 14 bases in between. The V gene's germline CDR1 is SGHDT and CDR2 YYEEEE. The CDR3 DNA sequence: TGTGCCAGCAGTCGGTATGGGGCTTCGAACACCGGGGAGCTGTTTTTT. Amino acids: CASSRYGASNTGELFF.

The chain carries TRBV6-1 and TRBJ2-1; 8 bases are a match to TRBD2. CDR1 and CDR2 (germline): MNHNS, SASEGT. V lost 4 bases, J lost 3 bases, and 11 bases stayed unmatched. The CDR3 is 17 amino acids. CDR3 amino acids: CASSVTPRGEHYNEQFF. The CDR3 DNA reads as TGTGCCAGCAGTGTAACCCCGCGGGGGGAGCACTACAATGAGCAGTTCTTC.

The rearrangement links TRBV27 to TRBJ2-7; 8 bases are a match to TRBD1. The CDR3 runs to 16 residues. The J segment lost 4 bases and the V segment lost 5 bases, leaving 13 bases of the junction unmatched. Germline CDR1 and CDR2: MNHEY and SMNVEV (reference sequence). CDR3 DNA sequence: TGTGCCAGCAGTCTATATAGGGACAGGTCCGTGTACGAGCAGTACTTC. Translating it yields CASSLYRDRSVYEQYF.